This TCR beta chain was sequenced for a study of OX40 agonist ivuxolimab in advanced cancers. Here immunoSEQ multiplex PCR was the method, and the copy in TCRdb shows in-frame clones only, minus some. The profile shows around 63,000 clones, around 91% of them singletons. As regards this clone: Its antigen is unknown.

Germline CDR1 is SQVTM and CDR2 is ANQGSEA. V was cut by 3 bases and J by 4 bases, with 12 bases left in between. The CDR3 has 13 amino acids. Peripheral blood came from all dose cohorts at three timepoints. General study findings and limits: Blood T cells, both CD4+ and CD8+, expanded clonally by week 6 at 0.1 to 3.0 mg/kg.

The sample here was CD4+ or CD8+ T cells sorted from blood, taken in a trial of the OX40 agonist ivuxolimab. This receptor was taken from an adult with an advanced solid tumor such as melanoma, head and neck, liver or kidney cancer. V is TRBV29-1 and J is TRBJ1-2; maybe TRBD1 (5 bases). The CDR3 loop is CSVEGREPYGYTF. For the CDR3, the DNA is TGCAGCGTTGAGGGCAGGGAGCCCTATGGCTACACCTTC.